This T cell receptor (beta chain) originates from a study of blood T cell repertoires in COVID-19. Germline lookup yields CDR1 MGHDK and CDR2 SYGVNS. With 3 bases removed from V and 0 bases from J, the gap between germline ends came to 8 bases. This CDR3 is 14 amino acids long. Authors' methods: Reference gene primer amplification gave nucleated cell count estimates. Generated by immunoSEQ multiplex PCR, the TCRdb table keeps only in-frame clones and is missing some. The D gene and trimming were derived from the DNA, and the V and J assignments and clone size from that table. The sample has over 150,000 clones, approximately 86% seen once.

Sample: peripheral blood. The chain links TRBV25-1 to TRBJ1-2; weak D call: TRBD1 (5 bases). The source of this sequence is a man in his 60s with COVID-19, enrolled during active disease. The chain's CDR3 is CASSDRAANYGYTF. DNA of the CDR3: TGTGCCAGCAGTGACAGGGCAGCTAACTATGGCTACACCTTC.